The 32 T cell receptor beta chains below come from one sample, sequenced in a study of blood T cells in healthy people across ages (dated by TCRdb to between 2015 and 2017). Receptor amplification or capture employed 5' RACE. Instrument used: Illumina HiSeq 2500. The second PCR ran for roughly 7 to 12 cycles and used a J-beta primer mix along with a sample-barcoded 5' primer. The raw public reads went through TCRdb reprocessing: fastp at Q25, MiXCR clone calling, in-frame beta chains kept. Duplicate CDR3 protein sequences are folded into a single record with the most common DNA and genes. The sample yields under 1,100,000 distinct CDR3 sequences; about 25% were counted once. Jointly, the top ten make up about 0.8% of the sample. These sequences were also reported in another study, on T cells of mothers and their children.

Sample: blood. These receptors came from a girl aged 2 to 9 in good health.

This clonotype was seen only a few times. CDR3 amino acids: CASSRKADYGYTF. Written as DNA, the CDR3 is TGTGCCAGCAGTCGGAAGGCGGACTATGGCTACACCTTC. V and J are TRBV27 and TRBJ1-2; D uncertain. The CDR3 runs to 13 residues. Germline V gene lookup returns CDR1 MNHEY and CDR2 SMNVEV (reference sequence). With 5 bases removed from V and 3 bases from J, the gap between germline ends came to 10 bases.

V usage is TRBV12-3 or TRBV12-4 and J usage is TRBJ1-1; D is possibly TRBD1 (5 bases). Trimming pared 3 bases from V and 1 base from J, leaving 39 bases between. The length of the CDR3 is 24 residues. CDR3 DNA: TGTGCCAGCAGTTTGTTCGGACGGGAGGGGCGGGACGGTTGGTCGCTCATGAAGAACACTGAAGCTTTCTTT. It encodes CASSLFGREGRDGWSLMKNTEAFF.

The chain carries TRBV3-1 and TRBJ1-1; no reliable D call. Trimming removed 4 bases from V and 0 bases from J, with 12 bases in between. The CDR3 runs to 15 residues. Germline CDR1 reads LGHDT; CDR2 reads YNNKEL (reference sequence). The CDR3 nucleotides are TGTGCCAGCAGCCTGTCCACCACAGTGAACACTGAAGCTTTCTTT. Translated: CASSLSTTVNTEAFF.

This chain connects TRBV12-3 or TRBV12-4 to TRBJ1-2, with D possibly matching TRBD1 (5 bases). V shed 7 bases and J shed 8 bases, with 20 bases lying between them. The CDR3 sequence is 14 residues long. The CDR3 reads CASNSPAGTEGYTF. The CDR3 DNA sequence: TGTGCCAGCAATTCCCCGGCCGGGACGGAAGGCTACACCTTC.

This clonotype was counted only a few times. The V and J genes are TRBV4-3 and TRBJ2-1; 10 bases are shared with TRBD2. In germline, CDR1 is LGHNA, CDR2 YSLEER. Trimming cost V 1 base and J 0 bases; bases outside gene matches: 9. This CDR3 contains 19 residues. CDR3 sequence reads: CASSQAAAGGQLSYNEQFF. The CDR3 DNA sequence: TGCGCCAGCAGCCAAGCAGCAGCGGGGGGGCAGCTCTCCTACAATGAGCAGTTCTTC.

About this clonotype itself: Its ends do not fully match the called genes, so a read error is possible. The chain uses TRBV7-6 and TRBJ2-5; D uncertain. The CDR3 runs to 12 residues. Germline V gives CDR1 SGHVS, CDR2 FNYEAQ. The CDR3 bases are TGTGCCAGCAGCTTGCAACAAGGGACCCAGTACTTC. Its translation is CASSLQQGTQYF. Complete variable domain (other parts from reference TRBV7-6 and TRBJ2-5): GAGVSQSPRYKVTKRGQDVALRCDPISGHVSLYWYRQALGQGPEFLTYFNYEAQQDKSGLPNDRFSAERPEGSISTLTIQRTEQRDSAMYRCASSLQQGTQYFGPGTRLLVL.

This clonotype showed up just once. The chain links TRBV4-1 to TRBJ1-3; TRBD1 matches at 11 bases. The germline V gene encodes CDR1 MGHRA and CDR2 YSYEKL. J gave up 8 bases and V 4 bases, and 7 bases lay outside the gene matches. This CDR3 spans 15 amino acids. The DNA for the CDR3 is TGCGCCAGCAGCCCGACCGGGACAGGGGGTTACACCATATATTTT. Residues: CASSPTGTGGYTIYF.

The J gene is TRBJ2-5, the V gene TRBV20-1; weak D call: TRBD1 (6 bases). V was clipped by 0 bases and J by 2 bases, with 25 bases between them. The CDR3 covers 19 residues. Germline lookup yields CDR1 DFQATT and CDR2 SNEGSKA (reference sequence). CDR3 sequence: CSARDPPKGEQTPQETQYF. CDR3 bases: TGCAGTGCTAGAGATCCCCCAAAGGGGGAACAGACCCCTCAAGAGACCCAGTACTTC.

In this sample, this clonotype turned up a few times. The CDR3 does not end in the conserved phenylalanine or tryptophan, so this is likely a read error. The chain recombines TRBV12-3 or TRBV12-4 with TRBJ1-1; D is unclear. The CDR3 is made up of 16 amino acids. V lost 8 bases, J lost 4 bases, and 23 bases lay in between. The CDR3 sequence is CASGRRIGGESTEAFL. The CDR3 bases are TGTGCCAGCGGCCGCCGGATTGGAGGTGAGAGCACTGAAGCTTTCCTT.

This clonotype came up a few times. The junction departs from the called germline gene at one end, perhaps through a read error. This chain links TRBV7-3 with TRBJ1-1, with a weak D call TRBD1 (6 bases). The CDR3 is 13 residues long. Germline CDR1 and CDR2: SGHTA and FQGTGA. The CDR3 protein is CASSSTGGAQPVF. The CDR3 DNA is TGTGCCAGCAGCAGTACCGGGGGGGCGCAACCTGTCTTT.

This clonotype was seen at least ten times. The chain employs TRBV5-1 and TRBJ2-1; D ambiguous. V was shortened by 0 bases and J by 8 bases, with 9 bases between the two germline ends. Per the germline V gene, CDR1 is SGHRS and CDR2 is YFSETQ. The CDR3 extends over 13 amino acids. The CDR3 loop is CASSLVGGDEQFF. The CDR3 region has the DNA TGCGCCAGCAGCTTGGTCGGTGGCGATGAGCAGTTCTTC.

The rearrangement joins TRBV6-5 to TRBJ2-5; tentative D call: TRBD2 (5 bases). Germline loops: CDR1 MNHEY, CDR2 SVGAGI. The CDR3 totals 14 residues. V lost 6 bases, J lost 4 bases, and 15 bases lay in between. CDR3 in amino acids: CASSREGIGETQYF. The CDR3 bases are TGTGCCAGCAGCCGCGAGGGTATCGGAGAGACCCAGTACTTC.

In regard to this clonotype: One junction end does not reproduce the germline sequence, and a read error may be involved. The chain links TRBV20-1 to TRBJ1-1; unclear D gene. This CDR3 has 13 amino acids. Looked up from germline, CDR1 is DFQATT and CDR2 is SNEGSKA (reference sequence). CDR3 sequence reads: CSAQRSVGAEASF. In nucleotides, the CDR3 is TGCAGTGCCCAAAGGTCGGTGGGCGCTGAAGCTTCCTTT.

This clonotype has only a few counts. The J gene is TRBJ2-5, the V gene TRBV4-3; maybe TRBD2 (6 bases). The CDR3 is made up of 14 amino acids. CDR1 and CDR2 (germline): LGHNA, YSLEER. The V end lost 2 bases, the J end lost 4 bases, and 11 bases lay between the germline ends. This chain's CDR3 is CASSQIVGGETQYF. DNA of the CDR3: TGCGCCAGCAGCCAAATCGTGGGGGGAGAGACCCAGTACTTC.

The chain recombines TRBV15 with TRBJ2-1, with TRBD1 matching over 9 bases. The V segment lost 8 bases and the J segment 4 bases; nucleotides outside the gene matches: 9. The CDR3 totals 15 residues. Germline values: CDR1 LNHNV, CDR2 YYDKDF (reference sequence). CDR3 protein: CATYRGTGLYNEQFF. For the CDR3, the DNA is TGTGCCACCTATCGCGGGACAGGGCTATACAATGAGCAGTTCTTC.

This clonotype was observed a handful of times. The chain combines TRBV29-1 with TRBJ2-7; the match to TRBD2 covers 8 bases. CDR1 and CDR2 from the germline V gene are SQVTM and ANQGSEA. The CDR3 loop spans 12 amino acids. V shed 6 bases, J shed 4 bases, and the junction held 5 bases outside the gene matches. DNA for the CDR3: TGCAGCGTCGGCGGCGGGAGGTACGAGCAGTACTTC. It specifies CSVGGGRYEQYF.

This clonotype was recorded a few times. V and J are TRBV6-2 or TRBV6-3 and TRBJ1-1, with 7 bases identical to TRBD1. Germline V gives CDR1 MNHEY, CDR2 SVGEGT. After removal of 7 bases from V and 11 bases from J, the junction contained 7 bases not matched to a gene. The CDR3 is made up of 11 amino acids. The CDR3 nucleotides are TGTGCCAGCACCTCCGGGGGACAGGCTTTCTTT. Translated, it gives CASTSGGQAFF.

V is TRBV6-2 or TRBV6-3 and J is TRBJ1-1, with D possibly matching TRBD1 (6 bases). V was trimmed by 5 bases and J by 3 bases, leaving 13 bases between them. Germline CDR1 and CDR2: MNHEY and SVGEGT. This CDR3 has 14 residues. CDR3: CASSPRQEDTEAFF. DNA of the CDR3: TGTGCCAGCAGTCCCCGACAGGAGGACACTGAAGCTTTCTTT.

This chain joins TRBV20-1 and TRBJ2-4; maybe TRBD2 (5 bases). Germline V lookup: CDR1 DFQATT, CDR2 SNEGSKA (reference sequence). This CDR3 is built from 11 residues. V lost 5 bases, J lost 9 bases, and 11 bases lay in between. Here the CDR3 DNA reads TGCAGTGCTTTAGCGACGGGCATTCAGTACTTC. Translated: CSALATGIQYF.

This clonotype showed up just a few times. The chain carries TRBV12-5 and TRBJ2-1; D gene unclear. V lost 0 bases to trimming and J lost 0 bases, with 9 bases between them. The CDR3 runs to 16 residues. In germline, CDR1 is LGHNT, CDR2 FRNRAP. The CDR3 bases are TGTGCTAGTGGTTTGGTATTACTGAGCTCCTACAATGAGCAGTTCTTC. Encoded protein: CASGLVLLSSYNEQFF.

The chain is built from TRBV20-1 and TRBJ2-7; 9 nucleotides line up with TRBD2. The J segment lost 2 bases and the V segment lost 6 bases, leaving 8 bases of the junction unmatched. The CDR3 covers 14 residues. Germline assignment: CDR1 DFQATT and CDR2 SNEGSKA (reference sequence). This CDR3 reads CSASRKREAYEQYF. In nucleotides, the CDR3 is TGCAGTGCATCTAGGAAGCGGGAGGCCTACGAGCAGTACTTC.

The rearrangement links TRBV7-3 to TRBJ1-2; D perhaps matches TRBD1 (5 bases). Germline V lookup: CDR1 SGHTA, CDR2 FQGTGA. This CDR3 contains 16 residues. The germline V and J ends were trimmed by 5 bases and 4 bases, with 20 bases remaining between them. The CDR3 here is CASSLLGTDSSYGYTF. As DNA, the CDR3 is TGTGCCAGCAGCCTCTTAGGGACGGATTCTTCCTATGGCTACACCTTC. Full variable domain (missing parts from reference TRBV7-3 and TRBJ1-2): GAGVSQTPSNKVTEKGKYVELRCDPISGHTALYWYRQSLGQGPEFLIYFQGTGAADDSGLPNDRFFAVRPEGSVSTLKIQRTERGDSAVYLCASSLLGTDSSYGYTFGSGTRLTVV.

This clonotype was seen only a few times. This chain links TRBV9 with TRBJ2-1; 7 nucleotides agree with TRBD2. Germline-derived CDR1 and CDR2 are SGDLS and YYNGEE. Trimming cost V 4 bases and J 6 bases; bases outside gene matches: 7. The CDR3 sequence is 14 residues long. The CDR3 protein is CASSSRAGLNEQFF. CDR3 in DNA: TGTGCCAGCAGCTCCCGAGCGGGGCTCAATGAGCAGTTCTTC.

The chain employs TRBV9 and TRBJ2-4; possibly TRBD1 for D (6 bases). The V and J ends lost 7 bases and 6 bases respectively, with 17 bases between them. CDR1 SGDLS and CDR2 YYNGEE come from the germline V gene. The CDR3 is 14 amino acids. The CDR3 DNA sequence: TGTGCCAGCGGACCGGGACAAGGGCGAAACATTCAGTACTTC. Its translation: CASGPGQGRNIQYF.

The CDR3 is CSATDRASGSLLEQYF. CDR3 nucleotides: TGCAGTGCTACTGATCGGGCTAGCGGGAGCCTCCTTGAGCAGTACTTC. The chain joins TRBV20-1 to TRBJ2-1; 10 bases map to TRBD2. The DNA matches TRBJ2-7 better at its end, which makes the J call doubtful. Germline loops: CDR1 DFQATT, CDR2 SNEGSKA (reference sequence). The CDR3 is 16 residues long.

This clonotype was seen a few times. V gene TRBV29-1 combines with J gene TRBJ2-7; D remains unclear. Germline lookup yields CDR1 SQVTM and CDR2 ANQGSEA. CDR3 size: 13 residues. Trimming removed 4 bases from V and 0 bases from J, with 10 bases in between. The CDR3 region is CSVGAESSYEQYF. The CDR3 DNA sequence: TGCAGCGTTGGGGCGGAGAGCTCCTACGAGCAGTACTTC.

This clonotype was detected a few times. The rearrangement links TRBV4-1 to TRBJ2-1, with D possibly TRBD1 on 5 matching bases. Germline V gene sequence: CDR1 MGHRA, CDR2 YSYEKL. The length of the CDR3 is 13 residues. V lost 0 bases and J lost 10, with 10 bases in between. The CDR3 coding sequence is TGCGCCAGCAGCCAAGATTTTAACAGGGAGCAGTTCTTC. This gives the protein CASSQDFNREQFF.

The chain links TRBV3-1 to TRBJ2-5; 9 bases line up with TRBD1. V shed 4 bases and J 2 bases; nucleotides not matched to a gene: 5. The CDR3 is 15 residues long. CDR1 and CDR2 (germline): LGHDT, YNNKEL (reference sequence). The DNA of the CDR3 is TGTGCCAGCAGCCCGACGGACAGGGGACAAGAGACCCAGTACTTC. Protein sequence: CASSPTDRGQETQYF.

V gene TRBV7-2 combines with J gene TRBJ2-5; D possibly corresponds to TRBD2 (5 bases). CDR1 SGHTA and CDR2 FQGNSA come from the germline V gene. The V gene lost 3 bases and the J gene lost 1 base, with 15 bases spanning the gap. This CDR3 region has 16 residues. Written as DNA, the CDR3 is TGTGCCAGCAGCTTTCCCTATGAGGGAACCCAAGAGACCCAGTACTTC. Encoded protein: CASSFPYEGTQETQYF.

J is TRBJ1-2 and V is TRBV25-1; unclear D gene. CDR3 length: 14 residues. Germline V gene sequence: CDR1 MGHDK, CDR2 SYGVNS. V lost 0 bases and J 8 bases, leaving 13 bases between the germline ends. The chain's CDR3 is CASSEYFGEEGYTF. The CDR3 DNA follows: TGTGCCAGCAGTGAATATTTCGGGGAGGAAGGCTACACCTTC.

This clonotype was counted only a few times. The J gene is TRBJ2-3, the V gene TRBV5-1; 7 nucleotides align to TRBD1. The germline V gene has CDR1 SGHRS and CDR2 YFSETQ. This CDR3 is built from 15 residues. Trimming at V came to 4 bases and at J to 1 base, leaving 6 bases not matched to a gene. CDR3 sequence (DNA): TGCGCCAGCAGCCGGACAACAGGGGGCACAGATACGCAGTATTTT. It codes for CASSRTTGGTDTQYF.

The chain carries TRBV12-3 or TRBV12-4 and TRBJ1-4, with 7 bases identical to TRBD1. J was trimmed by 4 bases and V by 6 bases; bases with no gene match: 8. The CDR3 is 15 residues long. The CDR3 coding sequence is TGTGCCAGCAGGCCCAGGGGGTTCGGTAATGAAAAACTGTTTTTT. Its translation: CASRPRGFGNEKLFF.